Sequencing of this T cell receptor beta chain was carried out in a study of identical twins listed by TCRdb under 2016. Concerning the study at large: TCR alpha and beta repertoires from monozygotic twins, unrelated adults of various ages and cord blood were deep-sequenced to test whether fetal clonotypes persist. Replicate twin experiments were performed at different times using different library preparation protocols to rule out contamination. The paper as a whole reports these results and caveats: Zero-insertion analyses could be partly confounded by invariant T cells such as MAIT and iNKT, although diverse VJ usage argued against such confounding for most clonotypes. Compared with coincidental sharing between unrelated individuals, out-of-frame TCR alpha sequences shared between twins had an excess of sequences with low generation probability. In beta out-of-frame sequences, excess twin sharing was weaker, because having fewer shared sequences lowered the signal-to-noise ratio. Fewer insertions were carried by abundant cord blood beta clonotypes; a weaker similar trend was observed in young adult naive repertoires, while no such trend was observed in memory repertoires. Because the same donors could not be followed over many years, conclusions were based on cross-sectional statistical analysis. Recombination models systematically underestimated out-of-frame TCR alpha sharing in monozygotic twins but agreed with sharing between unrelated individuals.

The sample holds a few counts of this clonotype. It lacks a known antigen. Per-nucleotide qualities are absent, and no much larger clonotype sits a single base away. Every donor was a healthy Caucasian. Three pairs of female monozygotic twins, all aged roughly 18 to 29 years, were included in the twin cohort. Peripheral blood mononuclear cells were used as the source from which RNA for TCR libraries was isolated. The library was built by means of 5' RACE. The data were produced on an Illumina HiSeq 2000. A universal primer binding site was introduced by template switching, and a unique molecular identifier was present in the final cDNA, enabling accurate counting of TCR cDNA molecules. Specific primers in the conserved constant-segment region were used to synthesize first-strand cDNA for the TCR alpha and beta chains. Each cDNA library was double barcoded, with a SMART-Mk sample barcode plus Illumina barcodes, to control for contamination. TruSeq adapter sequences, together with Illumina sample barcodes, were added in two successive PCR steps. The Illumina HiSeq platform was used with custom primers to sequence TCR alpha and beta cDNA libraries. The original pipeline was this. Raw reads were processed with MiGEC to extract unique molecular identifiers, and MiXCR was used to determine CDR3 positions. For each individual, recombination models were inferred using an EM algorithm with the repgenHMM and IGoR tools. The tcR package in R was used for shared clonotype analysis, with sharing normalized by the product of cloneset sizes. To study raw recombination without the effects of thymic and clonal selection, out-of-frame nonproductive sequences were analyzed. TCRdb cleaned the public reads at Q25 with fastp, built clones with MiXCR and kept in-frame beta chains. Each CDR3 protein appears once, grouped with its most common genes and DNA. TCRdb, not the authors, supplied the V and J calls. The table for this sample lists around 690,000 distinct CDR3 sequences; 21% of them were counted only once. The top ten hold about 4.5% of the sample.

The same data also went into a second study, on T cells expressing NK-cell markers. Looking at the second paper: TCR beta-chain repertoires were profiled in sorted CD3+CD56+NKG2C+, CD3+CD56+NKG2C- and CD3+CD56-NKG2C+ T-cell subsets from roughly eight donors. Among the eight sequenced donors, only one was HCMV-seronegative, while the other seven were HCMV-seropositive. In several experiments an anti-gammadeltaTCR antibody was added to restrict sorting to alphabetaTCR-expressing T cells. For 6 or 7 donors, the dominant CD3+CD56+NKG2C+ clonotypes were among the top 10 CD8+ clonotypes and accounted for roughly 1.0-8% of CD8+ T cells. Those dominant clonotypes were again the most abundant among CD3+CD56-NKG2C+ cells in a handful of donors, at about 25-65%. It remained unclear whether the expanded NKG2C-expressing T cell clones were specific for HCMV antigens. The eight sequenced donors were randomly selected healthy volunteers, three men and five women. A commercial ELISA kit detecting HCMV-specific IgG in serum was used to determine HCMV serostatus. For about 6 donors, bulk peripheral blood T-cell repertoires were additionally sequenced from unsorted PBMC. MIGEC was used to demultiplex reads and group reads by UMI, and MiTCR was used to assemble and quantify clonotypes. Only TCR cDNA sequences supported by at least two reads were kept to exclude erroneous sequences. The tcR package was used for downstream repertoire analysis, and clonotypes were matched between fractions using CDR3 nucleotide sequence together with V segment. VDJmatch was used to annotate antigen specificity against VDJdb, with one amino acid substitution in CDR3 permitted.

Sequencing used PBMCs. The clonotype comes from a young woman in good health.

The nucleotide sequence is given as TGCGCCAGCAGCTTAAACGGGGGGGATGAGCAGTTCTTC. It translates as CASSLNGGDEQFF. The rearrangement combines TRBV5-1 with TRBJ2-1, and 8 junction bases match TRBD2. The CDR3 spans 13 residues, from the cysteine through the phenylalanine. Only the CDR3 DNA stays, 39 bases, in frame from base 1. The germline V gene yields SGHRS for CDR1 and YFSETQ for CDR2. V lost 2 bases and J lost 8 bases, and the count of bases not matched to a germline gene is 3.